This T cell receptor (beta chain) was documented in a study of T cell changes during pregnancy in multiple sclerosis. TCRdb's copy holds only in-frame clones and misses some; the assay was immunoSEQ multiplex PCR. The table shows 35,000 to 55,000 clones, with roughly 93% occurring only once. V trimming: 6 bases; J trimming: 2 bases; junction bases outside the gene matches: 2. This CDR3 comprises 14 residues. Germline V lookup: CDR1 SGHTA, CDR2 FQGTGA. The sequencing here drew on CD8+ T cells from peripheral blood mononuclear cells, taken after pregnancy. This clonotype was sampled from a female donor with multiple sclerosis, enrolled in a pregnancy study. The rearrangement uses TRBV7-3 and TRBJ2-3; 10 nucleotides match TRBD2. The DNA for the CDR3 is TGTGCCAGCAGTACTAGCGGGGACACAGATACGCAGTATTTT. Translated: CASSTSGDTDTQYF.